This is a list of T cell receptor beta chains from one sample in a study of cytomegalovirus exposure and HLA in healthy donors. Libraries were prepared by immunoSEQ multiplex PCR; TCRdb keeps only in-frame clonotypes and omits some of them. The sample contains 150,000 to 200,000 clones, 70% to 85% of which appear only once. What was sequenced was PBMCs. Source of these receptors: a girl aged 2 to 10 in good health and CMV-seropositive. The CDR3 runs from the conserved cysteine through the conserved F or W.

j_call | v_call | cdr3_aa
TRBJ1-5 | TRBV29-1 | CSVDHHSYSNQPQHF
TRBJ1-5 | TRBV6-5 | CASSREGQGNQPQHF
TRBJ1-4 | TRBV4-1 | CASTPRYVATNEKLFF
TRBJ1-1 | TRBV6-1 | CASSGALGRNTEAFF
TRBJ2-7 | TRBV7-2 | CASSLGPGGTYEQYF
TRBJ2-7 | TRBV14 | CASSRSASPSREQYF
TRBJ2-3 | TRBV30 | CAWTSGSTDTQYF
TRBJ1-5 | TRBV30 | CAWSGGGGGRNQPQHF
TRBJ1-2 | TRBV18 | CASSPYRGTNYGYTF
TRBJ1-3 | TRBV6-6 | CASRTRTGSTGNTIYF
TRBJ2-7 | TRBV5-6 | CASSLAGGGYEQYF
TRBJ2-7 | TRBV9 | CASSEGGTRYEQYF
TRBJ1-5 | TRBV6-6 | CASSPPGGNQPQHF
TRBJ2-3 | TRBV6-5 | CTSSRGTGGSDTQYF
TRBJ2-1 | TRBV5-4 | CASSLDRTSYNEQFF